The source of this TCR beta chain is a study of T-cell memory formation after mild COVID-19. MiXCR was run by TCRdb on the 5' RACE reads, yielding one entry per CDR3 protein. The sample records 350,000 to 500,000 distinct CDR3 sequences, roughly 20% being singletons. Study-wide findings and caveats: Cross-reactive memory seemingly joined, as some responding clones were found in pre-infection memory. Contracting CD4+ clones sat mainly in CM and EM; CD8+ in EMRA. There was a balanced CD4/CD8 profile in clones contracting day 15 to 85, and later expanders leaned CD4+.

A note on this clonotype: What it binds is not known.

Sequencing was carried out using PBMCs or a T cell subset sorted from them (not recorded which). This TCR derives from an adult woman who had mild COVID-19 (a few samples of this study predate the infection). Cell type and time point are not known.

This CDR3 is CSVARRLAGGPSRETQYF. The CDR3 DNA follows: TGCAGCGTCGCCCGGAGACTAGCGGGGGGGCCGAGTCGAGAGACCCAGTACTTC. The genes are TRBV29-1 and TRBJ2-5; TRBD2 agrees at 14 bases. Germline assignment: CDR1 SQVTM and CDR2 ANQGSEA. The J segment lost 4 bases and the V segment lost 6 bases, leaving 16 bases of the junction unmatched. The CDR3 contains 18 residues.